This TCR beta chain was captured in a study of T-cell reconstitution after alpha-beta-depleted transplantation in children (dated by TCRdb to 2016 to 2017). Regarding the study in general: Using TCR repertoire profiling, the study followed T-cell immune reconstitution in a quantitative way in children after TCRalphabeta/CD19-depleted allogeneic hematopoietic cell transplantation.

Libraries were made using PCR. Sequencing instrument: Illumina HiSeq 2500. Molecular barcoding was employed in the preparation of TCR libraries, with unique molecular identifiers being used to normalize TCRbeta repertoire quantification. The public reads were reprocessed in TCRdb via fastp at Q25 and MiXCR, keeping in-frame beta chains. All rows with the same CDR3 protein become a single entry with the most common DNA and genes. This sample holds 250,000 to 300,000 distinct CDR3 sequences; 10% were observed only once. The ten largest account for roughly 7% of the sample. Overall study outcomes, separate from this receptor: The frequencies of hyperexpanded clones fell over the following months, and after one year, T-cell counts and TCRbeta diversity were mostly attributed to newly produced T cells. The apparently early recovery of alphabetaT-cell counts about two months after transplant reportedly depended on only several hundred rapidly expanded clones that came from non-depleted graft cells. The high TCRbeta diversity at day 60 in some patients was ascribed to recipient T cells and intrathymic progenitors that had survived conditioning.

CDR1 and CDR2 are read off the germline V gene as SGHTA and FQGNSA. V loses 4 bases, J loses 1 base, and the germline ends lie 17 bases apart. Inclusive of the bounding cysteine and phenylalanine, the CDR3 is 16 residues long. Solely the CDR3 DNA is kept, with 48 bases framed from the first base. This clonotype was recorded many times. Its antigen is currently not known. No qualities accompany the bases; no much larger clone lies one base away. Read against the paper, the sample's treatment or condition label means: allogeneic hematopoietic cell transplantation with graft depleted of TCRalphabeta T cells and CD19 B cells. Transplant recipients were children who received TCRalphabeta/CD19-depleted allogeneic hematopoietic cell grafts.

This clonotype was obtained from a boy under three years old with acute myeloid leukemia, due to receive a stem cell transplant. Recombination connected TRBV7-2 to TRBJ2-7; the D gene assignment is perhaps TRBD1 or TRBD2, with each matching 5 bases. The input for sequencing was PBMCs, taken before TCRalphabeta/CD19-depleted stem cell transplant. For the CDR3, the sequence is CASSSRGTRRSYEQYF. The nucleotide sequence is TGTGCCAGCAGCTCCCGGGGCACCAGAAGGTCCTACGAGCAGTACTTC.